The 28 T cell receptor beta chains presented below share a single source sample, sequenced in a study of shared clonotypes between healthy human individuals. Assay: immunoSEQ multiplex PCR; the TCRdb copy retains only in-frame clones and omits some. The sample shows about 1.5 million clones, 95% to 99% of them seen only once. Sequenced: naive CD4+ T cells sorted from blood. Noted subset: CD45RA+ positively selected. These receptors were taken from a young man in good health.

This rearrangement joins TRBV9 to TRBJ2-1; D gene unclear. Deletions cut 0 bases from V and 3 bases from J, with 7 bases between. There are 14 residues in the CDR3. Germline V gene sequence: CDR1 SGDLS, CDR2 YYNGEE. In DNA form, the CDR3 reads TGTGCCAGCAGCGTAGAGCCAGGCTACAATGAGCAGTTCTTC. This encodes CASSVEPGYNEQFF. Variable domain in full (rest from reference TRBV9 and TRBJ2-1): DSGVTQTPKHLITATGQRVTLRCSPRSGDLSVYWYQQSLDQGLQFLIQYYNGEERAKGNILERFSAQQFPDLHSELNLSSLELGDSALYFCASSVEPGYNEQFFGPGTRLTVL.

This rearrangement joins TRBV5-1 to TRBJ2-2, with 13 positions matching TRBD2. Germline values: CDR1 SGHRS, CDR2 YFSETQ. Trimming removed 7 bases from V and 4 bases from J; junction bases left unmatched: 7. The CDR3 loop spans 16 amino acids. The CDR3 reads CASAGTSGTFTGELFF. CDR3 sequence (DNA): TGCGCCAGCGCCGGGACTAGCGGGACTTTCACCGGGGAGCTGTTTTTT.

Notes on this clone: The same CDR3 also results from other DNA sequences found in this sample. The rearrangement joins TRBV28 to TRBJ1-2; unclear D gene. CDR1 and CDR2 from the germline V gene are MDHEN and SYDVKM. This CDR3 is built from 12 residues. Trimming took off 6 bases at V and 8 bases at J, with 13 bases between the two ends. CDR3 residues: CASSLQGWGYTF. The CDR3 DNA is TGTGCCAGCAGCCTACAAGGGTGGGGCTACACCTTC.

This sequence joins TRBV9 and TRBJ2-5; maybe TRBD1 (6 bases). CDR1 is SGDLS and CDR2 is YYNGEE in the germline V gene. The CDR3 runs to 15 residues. Trimming pared 3 bases from V and 5 bases from J, leaving 17 bases between. For the CDR3, the DNA is TGTGCCAGCAGCGCCATGGGGAAAGGGGGTGAGACCCAGTACTTC. This sequence encodes CASSAMGKGGETQYF.

This chain joins TRBV6-5 and TRBJ2-7; TRBD2 agrees at 11 bases. Germline CDR1 MNHEY, CDR2 SVGAGI. Losses at the gene ends were 6 bases for V and 3 bases for J; bases not matched to a gene: 7. The CDR3 contains 15 residues. Here the CDR3 reads CASSILTSGSYEQYF. CDR3 coding DNA: TGTGCCAGCAGCATCCTAACTAGCGGGAGCTACGAGCAGTACTTC.

The rearrangement uses TRBV5-5 and TRBJ2-5; D gene unclear. The V end lost 0 bases, the J end lost 2 bases, and 8 bases lay between the germline ends. Germline V gene lookup returns CDR1 SGHKS and CDR2 YYEKEE (reference sequence). The CDR3 totals 14 residues. The CDR3 is CASSLVWQQETQYF. The CDR3 nucleotides are TGTGCCAGCAGCTTGGTATGGCAGCAAGAGACCCAGTACTTC. Using reference TRBV5-5 and TRBJ2-5 for the parts outside the CDR3, the full variable domain is DAGVTQSPTHLIKTRGQQVTLRCSPISGHKSVSWYQQVLGQGPQFIFQYYEKEERGRGNFPDRFSARQFPNYSSELNVNALLLGDSALYLCASSLVWQQETQYFGPGTRLLVL.

Remarks on this clone: The sample carries other DNA sequences with the same CDR3. The chain links TRBV27 to TRBJ2-7; TRBD1 might be the D (5 bases). Germline V gene lookup returns CDR1 MNHEY and CDR2 SMNVEV (reference sequence). The CDR3 sequence is 13 residues long. Between the trimmed V and J ends, which lost 3 bases and 2 bases, there was a span of 8 bases. In nucleotides, the CDR3 is TGTGCCAGCAGTTTCCAGGGCACCTACGAGCAGTACTTC. This gives the protein CASSFQGTYEQYF.

The rearrangement links TRBV12-5 to TRBJ2-2; maybe TRBD2 (5 bases). The CDR3 sequence is 16 residues long. CDR1 is LGHNT and CDR2 is FRNRAP in the germline V gene. V was pared by 0 bases and J by 4 bases, with 12 bases between. The CDR3 protein is CASGLVLGKTTGELFF. CDR3 DNA: TGTGCTAGTGGTTTGGTACTCGGGAAAACCACCGGGGAGCTGTTTTTT. Based on the CDR3 plus reference TRBV12-5 and TRBJ2-2, the full variable domain is DARVTQTPRHKVTEMGQEVTMRCQPILGHNTVFWYRQTMMQGLELLAYFRNRAPLDDSGMPKDRFSAEMPDATLATLKIQPSEPRDSAVYFCASGLVLGKTTGELFFGEGSRLTVL.

This chain connects TRBV27 to TRBJ2-3; 7 nucleotides match TRBD2. Germline CDR1 reads MNHEY; CDR2 reads SMNVEV (reference sequence). This CDR3 has 14 amino acids. After removal of 6 bases from V and 0 bases from J, the junction contained 3 bases not matched to a gene. In DNA form, the CDR3 reads TGTGCCAGCAGGCTAGCGGCTAGCACAGATACGCAGTATTTT. It codes for CASRLAASTDTQYF.

This clone has only one observation. The genes are TRBV6-1 and TRBJ2-3; TRBD1 matches at 8 bases. CDR3 size: 15 residues. The trim removed 6 bases at V and 0 bases at J, leaving 5 bases unmatched. CDR1 MNHNS and CDR2 SASEGT come from the germline V gene. The CDR3 sequence: CASSGQGPSTDTQYF. CDR3 DNA sequence: TGTGCCAGCAGCGGACAGGGTCCTAGCACAGATACGCAGTATTTT.

The J gene is TRBJ1-1, the V gene TRBV6-1; D not resolved. The V and J ends lost 2 bases and 4 bases respectively, with 8 bases between them. The germline V gene has CDR1 MNHNS and CDR2 SASEGT. The CDR3 runs 13 residues. In DNA form, the CDR3 reads TGTGCCAGCAGTGAACCGGGTCGCACTGAAGCTTTCTTT. Its protein is CASSEPGRTEAFF.

This chain joins TRBV10-1 and TRBJ2-1; 10 nucleotides agree with TRBD1. V trimming: 8 bases; J trimming: 4 bases; junction bases outside the gene matches: 5. The CDR3 is 14 residues long. Germline V lookup: CDR1 WNHNN, CDR2 SYGVQD (reference sequence). The CDR3 sequence is CASSRDRGYNEQFF. The DNA of the CDR3 is TGCGCCAGCTCCCGGGACAGGGGTTACAATGAGCAGTTCTTC.

The rearrangement joins TRBV18 to TRBJ2-1; D uncertain. This CDR3 spans 12 amino acids. Trimming pared 3 bases from V and 5 bases from J, leaving 5 bases between. CDR1 is KGHSH, CDR2 LQKENI, per germline. The CDR3 reads CASSPGHNEQFF. The CDR3 nucleotides read TGTGCCAGCTCACCCGGGCACAATGAGCAGTTCTTC.

V and J are TRBV11-2 and TRBJ2-7, with D possibly called TRBD1 or TRBD2 (7 bases each). Deletions cut 1 base from V and 6 bases from J, with 16 bases between. Germline assignment: CDR1 SGHAT and CDR2 FQNNGV. CDR3 length equals 15 residues. This CDR3 is CASSLVRGRGSEQYF. CDR3 DNA: TGTGCCAGCAGCTTAGTAAGGGGGCGGGGGTCCGAGCAGTACTTC.

This clone has a single count. The chain joins TRBV2 to TRBJ1-5; D uncertain. The CDR3 length is 13 residues. The germline V gene encodes CDR1 SNHLY and CDR2 FYNNEI. The V and J ends lost 4 bases and 6 bases respectively, with 10 bases between them. CDR3 sequence reads: CASSGHEGQPQHF. The DNA for the CDR3 is TGTGCCAGCAGTGGGCACGAAGGTCAGCCCCAGCATTTT. The entire variable domain, with the rest obtained from reference TRBV2 and TRBJ1-5, is as follows: EPEVTQTPSHQVTQMGQEVILRCVPISNHLYFYWYRQILGQKVEFLVSFYNNEISEKSEIFDDQFSVERPDGSNFTLKIRSTKLEDSAMYFCASSGHEGQPQHFGDGTRLSIL.

The chain links TRBV29-1 to TRBJ2-7; either TRBD1 or TRBD2 may fit D (5 bases each). This CDR3 contains 14 residues. Germline-derived CDR1 and CDR2 are SQVTM and ANQGSEA. Between the trimmed V and J ends, which lost 7 bases and 0 bases, there was a span of 16 bases. DNA of the CDR3: TGCAGCGCGGCCGGGACGGCCAGCTCCTACGAGCAGTACTTC. This sequence encodes CSAAGTASSYEQYF.

The chain is built from TRBV2 and TRBJ1-4; D might be TRBD1 (5 bases). Germline V CDR1 and CDR2: SNHLY, FYNNEI. This CDR3 is 13 amino acids long. V dropped 7 bases and J dropped 1 base, with 7 bases sitting between them. In DNA, the CDR3 is TGTGCCAGCACGGGGGTAACTAATGAAAAACTGTTTTTT. Its translation is CASTGVTNEKLFF.

The V call is TRBV29-1, the J call TRBJ2-3, with unresolved D. V gave up 7 bases and J gave up 1 base, with 15 bases separating them. This CDR3 has 14 residues. In germline, CDR1 is SQVTM, CDR2 ANQGSEA. CDR3 in DNA: TGCAGCGCCGAAGCCGACTGGGGCACAGATACGCAGTATTTT. It is translated as CSAEADWGTDTQYF.

Concerning this clone itself: This sample includes further DNA sequences coding for the same CDR3. The rearrangement joins TRBV20-1 to TRBJ2-3; a possible D gene is TRBD2 (5 bases). The CDR3 covers 11 residues. Germline CDR1 and CDR2: DFQATT and SNEGSKA (reference sequence). V was trimmed by 1 base and J by 6 bases, leaving 5 bases between them. CDR3 loop: CSARVADTQYF. The CDR3 region has the DNA TGCAGTGCTAGAGTAGCGGATACGCAGTATTTT.

The rearrangement joins TRBV19 to TRBJ2-5, with D possibly TRBD2 on 6 matching bases. CDR1 and CDR2 (germline): LNHDA, SQIVND (reference sequence). CDR3 size: 12 residues. The germline V and J ends were trimmed by 10 bases and 5 bases, with 14 bases remaining between them. The CDR3 is CATSSGRETQYF. In DNA, the CDR3 is TGTGCCACCAGCAGCGGGCGGGAGACCCAGTACTTC.

V is TRBV20-1 and J is TRBJ2-3; D gene ambiguous. This CDR3 comprises 11 residues. The germline V and J ends were trimmed by 4 bases and 5 bases, with 7 bases remaining between them. Germline loops: CDR1 DFQATT, CDR2 SNEGSKA (reference sequence). The CDR3 sequence: CSAITGDTQYF. The DNA for the CDR3 is TGCAGTGCTATAACGGGAGATACGCAGTATTTT.

The chain recombines TRBV30 with TRBJ1-2; possible D gene TRBD1, 5 bases. With 5 bases removed from V and 4 bases from J, the gap between germline ends came to 8 bases. Per the germline V gene, CDR1 is GTSNPN and CDR2 is SVGIG (reference sequence). The CDR3 loop spans 11 amino acids. The CDR3 DNA reads as TGTGCCTGGTTGGGGGTCTATGGCTACACCTTC. Protein product: CAWLGVYGYTF.

This clone was observed once. The chain carries TRBV28 and TRBJ2-7; the D gene is possibly TRBD1 (6 bases). The CDR3 spans 15 residues. Germline V gene lookup returns CDR1 MDHEN and CDR2 SYDVKM. V lost 4 bases, J lost 4 bases, and 17 bases lay in between. CDR3 protein: CASSSIARGIYEQYF. CDR3 nucleotide sequence: TGTGCCAGCAGTTCTATTGCTAGGGGGATATACGAGCAGTACTTC.

The chain is built from TRBV5-4 and TRBJ2-5, with 16 bases identical to TRBD2. CDR1 is SGHNT, CDR2 YYREEE, per germline (reference sequence). Trimming took 3 bases from V and 2 from J; bases not matched to a gene: 4. This CDR3 has 17 residues. CDR3 residues: CASSSPGLAGGQETQYF. The CDR3 bases are TGTGCCAGCAGCTCTCCGGGACTAGCGGGAGGGCAAGAGACCCAGTACTTC.

The chain has TRBV10-3 and TRBJ1-5, with D possibly being TRBD1 (6 bases). Germline values: CDR1 ENHRY, CDR2 SYGVKD. V was pared by 6 bases and J by 6 bases, with 15 bases between. CDR3 length equals 14 residues. DNA of the CDR3: TGTGCCATCAGCACAGGGAAAGGGGGTCAGCCCCAGCATTTT. Translation: CAISTGKGGQPQHF.

About this clone itself: The same CDR3 also results from other DNA sequences found in this sample. The V gene is TRBV10-3, the J gene TRBJ1-1, with D maybe TRBD1 (5 bases). V lost 11 bases and J lost 0, with 13 bases in between. Germline V gene data show CDR1 as ENHRY and CDR2 as SYGVKD. The CDR3 has 13 amino acids. Here the CDR3 DNA reads TGTGCCGCTCGAAGGGACTTGAACACTGAAGCTTTCTTT. Protein product: CAARRDLNTEAFF.

The chain is built from TRBV9 and TRBJ2-6; TRBD2 matches at 10 bases. CDR3 length: 18 amino acids. The junction had 5 bases not matched to a gene; V was cut back by 0 bases and J by 2 bases. Germline values: CDR1 SGDLS, CDR2 YYNGEE. CDR3 amino acids: CASSVVGAGGPGANVLTF. The DNA for the CDR3 is TGTGCCAGCAGCGTAGTCGGAGCGGGAGGGCCTGGGGCCAACGTCCTGACTTTC.

The chain combines TRBV6-1 with TRBJ2-5; 7 bases are a match to TRBD1. The CDR3 is made up of 13 amino acids. Unmatched junction bases numbered 4, after V lost 6 bases and J lost 3 bases. CDR1 MNHNS and CDR2 SASEGT come from the germline V gene. The CDR3 DNA is TGTGCCAGCAGGGACAGGCGTAAAGAGACCCAGTACTTC. Its protein product is CASRDRRKETQYF.